This T cell receptor (beta chain) was recovered during a study of blood T cell repertoires in COVID-19. The study counted Cohort 3 donors as recovered given two negative PCRs, clearance, or symptom resolution. Per the study methods: From reference gene primer amplification, estimates of nucleated cell counts were derived. Assay: immunoSEQ multiplex PCR; the TCRdb copy retains only in-frame clones and omits some. V, J and clone size are those of that table, while D and trimming were read from the DNA. The table shows fewer than 500,000 clones, with about 90% occurring only once. Trimming removed 1 base from V and 0 bases from J, with 6 bases in between. This CDR3 comprises 14 residues. Germline V CDR1 and CDR2: SGHTA, FQGNSA.

V usage is TRBV7-2 and J usage is TRBJ1-1; no clear D. The TCR was taken from a woman younger than 35 who had recovered from COVID-19. Sequenced input: PBMCs or T cells enriched from blood (not recorded which). This chain's CDR3 is CASSLVGVNTEAFF. Here the CDR3 DNA reads TGTGCCAGCAGCTTAGTTGGAGTGAACACTGAAGCTTTCTTT.